This T cell receptor (beta chain) emerged from a study of radiotherapy plus CTLA-4 blockade in lung cancer. Study-wide results and caveats: After radiotherapy and ipilimumab, tumor-derived clones expanded in peripheral blood.

Sequencing was performed with immunoSEQ multiplex PCR; in TCRdb, only in-frame clones are kept and a portion is missing. The sample holds about 78,000 clones; more than 75% are singletons and the top ten take around 2%. Note on this clone: Its target is not known. This sample includes further DNA sequences coding for the same CDR3.

The V end lost 6 bases, the J end lost 2 bases, and 10 bases lay between the germline ends. The CDR3 sequence is 13 residues long. Looked up from germline, CDR1 is SGHVS and CDR2 is FNYEAQ. The sample consisted of peripheral blood, taken from a patient treated with radiotherapy plus ipilimumab. This sequence joins TRBV7-6 and TRBJ2-5; D might be TRBD2 (6 bases). This receptor was taken from a human donor with non-small cell lung cancer who had a partial response to radiotherapy plus ipilimumab. The CDR3 is CASSRGIQETQYF. The CDR3 DNA reads as TGTGCCAGCAGTCGGGGGATACAAGAGACCCAGTACTTC.